This T cell receptor beta chain was recovered during a study of brain metastases from non-small cell lung cancer. Study results and limitations: Metastases had sparse T cells but largely shared repertoires with primaries. T-cell infiltration was lower in brain metastases than primaries (P < 0.001). Compared with their matched primary tumors, around 60% of brain metastases showed expanded T-cell clones.

Germline-derived CDR1 and CDR2 are SGHTA and FQGNSA. This CDR3 region has 13 residues. The germline V and J ends were trimmed by 5 bases and 0 bases, with 7 bases remaining between them. Details on this clone: The antigen is undetermined.

The data were produced by immunoSEQ multiplex PCR, yet TCRdb's version contains in-frame clones alone and is incomplete. This sample has 3,500 to 5,500 clones, with 70% to 85% found just once. The sequence came from a donor over 35 with non-small cell lung cancer. The sequenced sample consisted of primary lung tumor tissue. J is TRBJ1-1 and V is TRBV7-2; D is undetermined. The CDR3 region has the DNA TGTGCCAGCAGCGGGCACATGAACACTGAAGCTTTCTTT. Amino acids: CASSGHMNTEAFF.